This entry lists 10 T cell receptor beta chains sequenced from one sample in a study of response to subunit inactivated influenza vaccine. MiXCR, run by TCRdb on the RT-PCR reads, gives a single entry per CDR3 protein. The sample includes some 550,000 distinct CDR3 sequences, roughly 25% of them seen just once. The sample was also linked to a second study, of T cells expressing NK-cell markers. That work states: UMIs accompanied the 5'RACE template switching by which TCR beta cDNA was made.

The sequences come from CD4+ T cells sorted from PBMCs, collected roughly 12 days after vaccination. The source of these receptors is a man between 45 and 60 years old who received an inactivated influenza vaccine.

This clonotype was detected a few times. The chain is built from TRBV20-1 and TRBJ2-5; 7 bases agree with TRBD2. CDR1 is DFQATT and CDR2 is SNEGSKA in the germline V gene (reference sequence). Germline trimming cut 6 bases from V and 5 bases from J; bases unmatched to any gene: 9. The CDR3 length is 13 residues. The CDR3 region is CSALTGGSETQYF. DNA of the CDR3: TGCAGTGCCCTGACGGGGGGTTCGGAGACCCAGTACTTC.

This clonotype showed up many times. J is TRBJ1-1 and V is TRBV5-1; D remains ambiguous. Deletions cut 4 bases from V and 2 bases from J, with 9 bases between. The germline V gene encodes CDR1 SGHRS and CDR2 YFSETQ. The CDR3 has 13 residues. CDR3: CASSGGFNTEAFF. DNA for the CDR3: TGCGCCAGCAGCGGCGGGTTTAACACTGAAGCTTTCTTT.

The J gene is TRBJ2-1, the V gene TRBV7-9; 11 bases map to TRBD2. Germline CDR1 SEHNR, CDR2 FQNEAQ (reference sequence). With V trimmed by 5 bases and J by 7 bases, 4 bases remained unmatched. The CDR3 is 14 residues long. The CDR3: CASSGRTSGNEQFF. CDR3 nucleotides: TGTGCCAGCAGCGGCCGGACTAGCGGGAATGAGCAGTTCTTC.

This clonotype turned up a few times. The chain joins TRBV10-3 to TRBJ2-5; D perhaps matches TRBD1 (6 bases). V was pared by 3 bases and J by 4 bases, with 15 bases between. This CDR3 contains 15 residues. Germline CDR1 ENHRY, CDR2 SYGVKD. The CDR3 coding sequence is TGTGCCATCAGTGAAGTGGACAGCGCGTTAGAGACCCAGTACTTC. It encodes CAISEVDSALETQYF.

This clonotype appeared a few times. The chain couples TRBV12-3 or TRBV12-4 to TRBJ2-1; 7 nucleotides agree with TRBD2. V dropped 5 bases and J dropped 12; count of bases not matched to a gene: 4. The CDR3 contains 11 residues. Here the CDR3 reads CASSAGVGQFF. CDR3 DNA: TGTGCCAGCAGTGCGGGAGTCGGGCAGTTCTTC.

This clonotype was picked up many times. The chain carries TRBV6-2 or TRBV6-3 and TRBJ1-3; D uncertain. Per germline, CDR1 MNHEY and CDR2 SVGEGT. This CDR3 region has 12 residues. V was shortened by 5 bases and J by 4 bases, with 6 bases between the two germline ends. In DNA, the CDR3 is TGTGCCAGCAGTGAGACCGGAAACACCATATATTTT. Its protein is CASSETGNTIYF.

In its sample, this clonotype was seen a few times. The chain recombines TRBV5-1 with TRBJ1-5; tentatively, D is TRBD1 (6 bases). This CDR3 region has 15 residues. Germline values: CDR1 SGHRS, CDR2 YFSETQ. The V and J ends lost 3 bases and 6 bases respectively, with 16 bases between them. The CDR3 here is CASSSTGLMGQPQHF. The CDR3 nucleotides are TGCGCCAGCAGCTCAACAGGGCTGATGGGTCAGCCCCAGCATTTT. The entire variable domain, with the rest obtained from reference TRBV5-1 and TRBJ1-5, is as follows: KAGVTQTPRYLIKTRGQQVTLSCSPISGHRSVSWYQQTPGQGLQFLFEYFSETQRNKGNFPGRFSGRQFSNSRSEMNVSTLELGDSALYLCASSSTGLMGQPQHFGDGTRLSIL.

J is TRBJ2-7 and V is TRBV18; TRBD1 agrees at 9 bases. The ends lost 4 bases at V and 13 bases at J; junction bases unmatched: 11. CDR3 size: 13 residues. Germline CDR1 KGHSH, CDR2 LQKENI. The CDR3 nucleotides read TGTGCCAGCTCACTAGGGGACAGGGATCCTTTTTACTTC. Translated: CASSLGDRDPFYF.

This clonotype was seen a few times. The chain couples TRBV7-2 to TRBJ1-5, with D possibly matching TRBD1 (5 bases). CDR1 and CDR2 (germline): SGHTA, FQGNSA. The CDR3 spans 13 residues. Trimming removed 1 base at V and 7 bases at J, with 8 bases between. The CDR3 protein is CASSLDKGQPQHF. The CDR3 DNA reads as TGTGCCAGCAGCTTAGACAAGGGGCAGCCCCAGCATTTT.

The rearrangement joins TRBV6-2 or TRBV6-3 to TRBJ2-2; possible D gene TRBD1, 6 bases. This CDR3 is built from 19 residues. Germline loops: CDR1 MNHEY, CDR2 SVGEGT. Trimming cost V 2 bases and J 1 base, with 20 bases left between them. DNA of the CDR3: TGTGCCAGCAGTTACAGGGCAGCAGGGGTGTGGGGGAACACCGGGGAGCTGTTTTTT. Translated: CASSYRAAGVWGNTGELFF.